This T cell receptor (beta chain) stems from a study of T cell responses to AZD1222 COVID-19 vaccine. Study conclusions and caveats: Clonal diversity may have been underestimated in mostly white British donors. Mapped onto spike, vaccine-associated CD4 TCRs spanned it and were dominant at 160-218 and 743-854. Baseline serology detected seropositivity in only six or seven AZD1222 recipients.

Germline CDR1 SGHVS, CDR2 FQNEAQ. This CDR3 contains 14 residues. Germline trimming cut 5 bases from V and 7 bases from J; bases unmatched to any gene: 5. Worth noting for this clone: Its antigen is unknown.

This table comes from immunoSEQ multiplex PCR, and its TCRdb copy is limited to in-frame clones, with some not included. Among about 260,000 clones listed, about 92% were seen once. This receptor was identified in an adult in good health. The V call is TRBV7-8, the J call TRBJ1-2; 12 bases are shared with TRBD1. This material consisted of peripheral blood, taken on day 0 of AZD1222 vaccination. The CDR3 loop reads CASSGDRGLGGYTF. As DNA, the CDR3 is TGTGCCAGCAGCGGGGACAGGGGGCTTGGTGGCTACACCTTC.